Given below is one T cell receptor beta chain in context. TCRdb reprocessed the PCR reads via MiXCR and lists one record per CDR3 protein. Of roughly 100,000 distinct CDR3 sequences listed, around 56% are singletons. The data were taken from a study of CDR3 diversity in severe acne. The CDR3 is 16 residues long. V was cut by 0 bases and J by 0 bases, with 6 bases left in between. Germline V lookup: CDR1 LNHNV, CDR2 YYDKDF (reference sequence). The source is a male donor with acne. The sample consisted of blood. The chain uses TRBV15 and TRBJ2-6; no firm D call. CDR3 in DNA: TGTGCCACCAGCAGAGATCGGATCTCTGGGGCCAACGTCCTGACTTTC. Translation: CATSRDRISGANVLTF.